The rows below give T cell receptor beta chains drawn from one sample of a study of cytomegalovirus exposure and HLA in healthy donors. Measured with immunoSEQ multiplex PCR; TCRdb has only the in-frame clones, and not every one. This sample has fewer than 200,000 clones, with about 80% found just once. Sequencing was carried out using PBMCs. The receptors come from a boy between 5 and 17 years old in good health and CMV-seronegative. Both conserved end residues are part of each CDR3. A D gene is named only where the DNA matches it firmly. Some rows have no size entry. The others give once, few or many, or a class for an expanded clone.

j_gene | v_gene | d_gene | abundance | CDR3aa | CDR3nt
TRBJ2-4 | TRBV27 | TRBD1 | NA | CASSPRQGAAAKNIQYF | TGTGCCAGCAGTCCCCGACAGGGGGCCGCGGCCAAAAACATTCAGTACTTC
TRBJ1-2 | TRBV7-6 | TRBD1 | NA | CASSSGTAVTF | TGTGCCAGCAGCTCCGGGACAGCGGTCACCTTC
TRBJ1-4 | TRBV4-1 | NA | NA | CASSPVAGVGEKLFF | TGCGCCAGCAGCCCCGTGGCAGGGGTGGGTGAAAAACTGTTTTTT
TRBJ2-7 | TRBV2 | NA | few | CASTLSYEQYF | TGTGCCAGCACTCTCTCCTACGAGCAGTACTTC
TRBJ2-3 | TRBV13 | TRBD2 | NA | CASSFFLSGGSEDTQYF | TGTGCCAGCAGCTTTTTTCTCAGCGGGGGGTCAGAAGATACGCAGTATTTT
TRBJ2-7 | TRBV5-1 | NA | NA | CASSLKERGAFYEQYF | TGCGCCAGCAGCTTGAAGGAGCGCGGAGCGTTCTACGAGCAGTACTTC
TRBJ2-3 | TRBV19 | TRBD2 | once | CASRPKGLAGGSADTQYF | TGTGCCAGTAGACCCAAAGGACTAGCGGGAGGGTCTGCAGATACGCAGTATTTT
TRBJ2-6 | TRBV7-3 | NA | NA | CASSLQGSSGANVLTF | TGTGCCAGCAGCCTACAGGGTTCCTCTGGGGCCAACGTCCTGACTTTC
TRBJ1-1 | TRBV2 | NA | NA | CASSVTVRAFF | TGTGCCAGCAGTGTGACAGTGAGGGCTTTCTTT
TRBJ2-7 | TRBV6-5 | NA | NA | CASSPDSSYEQYF | TGTGCCAGCAGTCCCGACAGCTCCTACGAGCAGTACTTC
TRBJ1-2 | TRBV18 | TRBD1 | once | CASSPSGTDYGYTF | TGTGCCAGCTCACCGTCCGGGACAGACTATGGCTACACCTTC
TRBJ2-3 | TRBV9 | TRBD2 | NA | CASSATSGRFPSTDTQYF | TGTGCCAGCAGCGCTACTAGCGGGAGGTTCCCTAGCACAGATACGCAGTATTTT
TRBJ1-5 | TRBV5-1 | NA | NA | CASSSTTGLNQPQHF | TGCGCCAGCAGTTCTACCACAGGGCTTAATCAGCCCCAGCATTTT
TRBJ2-5 | TRBV5-1 | TRBD1 | NA | CASSPLGTALVRETQYF | TGCGCCAGCAGCCCACTCGGGACAGCTCTAGTCCGAGAGACCCAGTACTTC
TRBJ1-1 | TRBV9 | TRBD1 | few | CASSPGQGNTEAFF | TGTGCCAGCAGCCCAGGACAGGGGAACACTGAAGCTTTCTTT
TRBJ1-2 | TRBV30 | TRBD1 | NA | CVVSARRGQGGYGYTF | TGTGTTGTCTCCGCACGTAGGGGACAGGGAGGCTATGGCTACACCTTC
TRBJ2-2 | TRBV4-1 | TRBD1 | NA | CASSLGTGDTGELFF | TGCGCCAGCAGCCTAGGGACAGGGGACACCGGGGAGCTGTTTTTT
TRBJ2-7 | TRBV5-4 | NA | NA | CASSLETPPSYEQYF | TGTGCCAGCAGCTTGGAGACACCTCCCTCCTACGAGCAGTACTTC
TRBJ2-5 | TRBV9 | TRBD2 | NA | CASGNSGGLKETQYF | TGTGCCAGCGGAAATAGCGGGGGGCTAAAAGAGACCCAGTACTTC
TRBJ2-7 | TRBV7-9 | TRBD1 | NA | CASRGDRGYEQYF | TGTGCCAGCAGGGGGGACAGGGGCTACGAGCAGTACTTC
TRBJ2-2 | TRBV6-1 | TRBD1 | NA | CASSGSLGQGTGELFF | TGTGCCAGCAGTGGAAGCTTAGGACAGGGGACCGGGGAGCTGTTTTTT
TRBJ1-4 | TRBV18 | NA | few | CASSIDRTNEKLFF | TGTGCCAGCTCAATCGACAGGACTAATGAAAAACTGTTTTTT
TRBJ2-7 | TRBV18 | NA | NA | CASSPPGYSSYEQYF | TGTGCCAGCTCACCTCCGGGGTACAGCTCCTACGAGCAGTACTTC
TRBJ2-5 | TRBV5-8 | TRBD2 | NA | CASSLFDRGRVSQETQYF | TGTGCCAGCAGCTTGTTCGACCGGGGGAGGGTTTCCCAAGAGACCCAGTACTTC
TRBJ1-1 | TRBV19 | NA | NA | CASSIRGGDTEAFF | TGTGCCAGTAGTATTAGGGGGGGAGATACTGAAGCTTTCTTT
TRBJ1-5 | TRBV6-1 | NA | NA | CASSEGVYSNQPQHF | TGTGCCAGCAGTGAAGGAGTGTATAGCAATCAGCCCCAGCATTTT
TRBJ1-1 | TRBV18 | NA | few | CASSPRSPGEAFF | TGTGCCAGCTCACCACGAAGTCCGGGTGAAGCTTTCTTT
TRBJ1-5 | TRBV19 | NA | NA | CASNSRDSNQPQHF | TGTGCCAGCAATTCCAGGGATAGCAATCAGCCCCAGCATTTT
TRBJ1-5 | TRBV18 | NA | NA | CASSPAGTLEPQHF | TGTGCCAGCTCACCAGCAGGAACTCTGGAGCCCCAGCATTTT
TRBJ2-1 | TRBV7-9 | TRBD1 | few | CASSLGTGEQFF | TGTGCCAGCAGCCTCGGGACAGGAGAGCAGTTCTTC
TRBJ2-7 | TRBV9 | TRBD2 | NA | CASSVTSGSYEQYF | TGTGCCAGCAGCGTGACTAGCGGGAGCTACGAGCAGTACTTC
TRBJ2-7 | TRBV4-1 | TRBD1 | NA | CASSQDSGTGREQYF | TGCGCCAGCAGCCAAGATTCCGGGACAGGGCGGGAGCAGTACTTC
TRBJ1-5 | TRBV19 | NA | NA | CASSITGMGQPQHF | TGTGCCAGTAGTATCACAGGGATGGGGCAGCCCCAGCATTTT
TRBJ2-2 | TRBV6-6 | TRBD1 | few | CASSYSTGDREFF | TGTGCCAGCAGTTACTCGACAGGGGACAGGGAATTTTTT
TRBJ2-6 | TRBV18 | TRBD1 | NA | CASSPDRVSGANVLTF | TGTGCCAGCTCACCGGACAGGGTCTCTGGGGCCAACGTCCTGACTTTC
TRBJ2-3 | TRBV5-1 | TRBD1 | NA | CASRRRQGAADTQYF | TGCGCCAGCAGGAGGCGACAGGGGGCGGCAGATACGCAGTATTTT
TRBJ2-7 | TRBV27 | NA | few | CASSSQAGANYEQYF | TGTGCCAGCAGTTCCCAGGCAGGGGCCAACTACGAGCAGTACTTC
TRBJ2-2 | TRBV12-5 | NA | NA | CASGFRVFGNTGELFF | TGTGCTAGTGGTTTTCGAGTTTTTGGGAACACCGGGGAGCTGTTTTTT
TRBJ2-5 | TRBV6-5 | NA | NA | CASNPSQGVQETQYF | TGTGCCAGCAACCCCTCACAGGGCGTCCAAGAGACCCAGTACTTC
TRBJ1-1 | TRBV19 | NA | NA | CASSIDHGVGGYSEAFF | TGTGCCAGTAGTATAGATCACGGGGTGGGCGGGTACTCTGAAGCTTTCTTT
TRBJ1-1 | TRBV5-8 | TRBD1 | NA | CASSSGQGQNTEAFF | TGTGCCAGCAGCTCCGGACAGGGACAGAACACTGAAGCTTTCTTT
TRBJ1-1 | TRBV29-1 | NA | NA | CSVAGGADTEAFF | TGCAGCGTCGCCGGGGGGGCTGACACTGAAGCTTTCTTT
TRBJ2-6 | TRBV5-5 | TRBD2 | once | CASSFRGPGLARAGANVLTF | TGTGCCAGCAGCTTCCGGGGCCCGGGACTAGCTCGTGCTGGGGCCAACGTCCTGACTTTC
TRBJ2-7 | TRBV19 | NA | NA | CASSFRDNYEQYF | TGTGCCAGTAGTTTCCGGGACAACTACGAGCAGTACTTC
TRBJ2-5 | TRBV7-9 | TRBD2 | NA | CASSPTGLGGRTQYF | TGTGCCAGCAGCCCTACTGGACTAGGCGGTCGGACCCAGTACTTC
TRBJ2-7 | TRBV5-1 | TRBD2 | NA | CASSLEASGSSYEQYF | TGCGCCAGCAGCTTGGAGGCTAGCGGGAGTTCCTACGAGCAGTACTTC
TRBJ2-7 | TRBV30 | TRBD2 | once | CAWRRLAGSEQYF | TGTGCCTGGAGAAGACTAGCGGGCTCCGAGCAGTACTTC
TRBJ2-5 | TRBV5-6 | TRBD1 | NA | CASSLQGAGETQYF | TGTGCCAGCAGCTTACAGGGGGCTGGGGAGACCCAGTACTTC
TRBJ2-3 | TRBV7-9 | TRBD2 | NA | CSSSPSSGKSTDTQYF | TGTTCCAGCAGCCCTTCTAGCGGGAAGTCGACAGATACGCAGTATTTT
TRBJ2-7 | TRBV7-9 | NA | NA | CASSLGLNSYEQYF | TGTGCCAGCAGCCTCGGACTAAACTCCTACGAGCAGTACTTC
TRBJ2-4 | TRBV7-9 | NA | NA | CASSGLAVAKNIQYF | TGTGCCAGCAGCGGACTTGCGGTAGCCAAAAACATTCAGTACTTC
TRBJ1-5 | TRBV28 | TRBD1 | few | CASLGTGNQPQHF | TGTGCCAGCCTCGGGACAGGAAATCAGCCCCAGCATTTT